This TCR beta chain was recorded in a study of memory CD4+ T cells and cytomegalovirus serostatus. Study context: Of the healthy Belgian adults, fewer than 10 were CMV seropositive and 20 to 30 seronegative. Study outcomes and limitations: 67 of 164 known CMV-associated TCRbeta sequences appeared in CD4+ memory.

Authors' processing steps: After removing out-of-frame reads, under 2.5 million distinct TCRbeta sequences remained. Here immunoSEQ multiplex PCR was the method, and the copy in TCRdb shows in-frame clones only, minus some. V, J and clone size are those of that table, while D and trimming were read from the DNA. The sample yields 40,000 to 55,000 clones, 82% seen once. The germline V gene has CDR1 MGHRA and CDR2 YSYEKL. Trimming took off 3 bases at V and 0 bases at J, with 9 bases between the two ends. This CDR3 comprises 15 residues. The sort gate was single viable CD3+CD4+CD8-CD45RO+ cells for memory CD4+ T cells. For this clone: Its antigen is currently unknown.

The TCR was taken from an adult in good health and CMV-seronegative. Specimen: memory CD4+ T cells from blood. The chain has TRBV4-1 and TRBJ2-4, with D unresolved. CDR3: CASSQEALAKNIQYF. In DNA, the CDR3 is TGCGCCAGCAGCCAGGAAGCACTAGCCAAAAACATTCAGTACTTC.